Reported below is one TCR beta chain. TCRdb reanalysed the 5' RACE reads using MiXCR and keeps one entry per CDR3 protein. The data hold around 960,000 distinct CDR3 sequences, with approximately 13% observed a single time. The data belong to a study of identical twins. In every case, the donor was a healthy Caucasian. Germline V gene lookup returns CDR1 LNHDA and CDR2 SQIVND (reference sequence). CDR3 length: 14 amino acids. V lost 4 bases, J lost 5 bases, and 12 bases lay in between. The data were also submitted as part of a second study, on yellow fever vaccine responses in identical twins.

V gene TRBV19 combines with J gene TRBJ2-1; possibly TRBD2 for D (6 bases). The source of this sequence is a woman between 18 and 29 years old in good health. The sample comprised PBMCs. CDR3 loop: CASSTTGSHNEQFF. The CDR3 nucleotides read TGTGCCAGTAGTACAACCGGGAGCCACAATGAGCAGTTCTTC.